Listed here are 16 T cell receptor beta chains from one sample, sequenced in a study of blood T cell repertoires in COVID-19. This table comes from immunoSEQ multiplex PCR, and its TCRdb copy is limited to in-frame clones, with some not included. The table has some 98,000 clones, 70% to 85% seen once. The sample taken for sequencing was peripheral blood. These receptors originate from a man in his sixties or seventies with active or convalescent COVID-19.

J is TRBJ2-1 and V is TRBV12-3 or TRBV12-4; 8 nucleotides match TRBD1. CDR3 size: 13 residues. With V trimmed by 7 bases and J by 7 bases, 6 bases remained unmatched. The CDR3 DNA reads as TGTGCCAGCAATTCGGACAGGGTAAATGAGCAGTTCTTC. Translation gives CASNSDRVNEQFF.

This chain connects TRBV20-1 to TRBJ1-2, with D maybe TRBD1 (5 bases). CDR1 is DFQATT, CDR2 SNEGSKA, per germline (reference sequence). V lost 3 bases and J 4 bases, leaving 6 bases between the germline ends. CDR3 length equals 11 residues. DNA for the CDR3: TGCAGTGCTAGCGGGGGCTATGGCTACACCTTC. The encoded protein is CSASGGYGYTF.

The V and J genes are TRBV7-2 and TRBJ1-2, with TRBD1 matching over 7 bases. The J segment lost 0 bases and the V segment lost 1 base, leaving 2 bases of the junction unmatched. This CDR3 spans 15 amino acids. Germline-derived CDR1 and CDR2 are SGHTA and FQGNSA. The chain's CDR3 is CASSLGGTANYGYTF. CDR3 DNA: TGTGCCAGCAGCTTAGGCGGGACAGCTAACTATGGCTACACCTTC.

The rearrangement joins TRBV9 to TRBJ2-5; TRBD1 matches 7 bases. This CDR3 has 12 residues. CDR1 is SGDLS and CDR2 is YYNGEE in the germline V gene. Germline trimming cut 7 bases from V and 4 bases from J; bases unmatched to any gene: 4. DNA of the CDR3: TGTGCCAGCGAGGGGGCGGGAGAGACCCAGTACTTC. Its protein product is CASEGAGETQYF.

The rearrangement joins TRBV7-8 to TRBJ2-5; 9 positions match TRBD2. Germline CDR1 reads SGHVS; CDR2 reads FQNEAQ. The CDR3 is made up of 16 amino acids. The V segment lost 3 bases and the J segment 5 bases; nucleotides outside the gene matches: 10. The CDR3 sequence is CASSLKGLAGGETQYF. The CDR3 bases are TGTGCCAGCAGCTTGAAGGGTTTGGCGGGGGGGGAGACCCAGTACTTC.

V and J are TRBV29-1 and TRBJ1-1; 9 bases are a match to TRBD1. V lost 3 bases and J lost 0; bases outside the gene matches: 8. Germline CDR1 SQVTM, CDR2 ANQGSEA. The CDR3 length is 16 residues. The CDR3 loop is CSVDRGQGGMNTEAFF. CDR3 in DNA: TGCAGCGTTGATAGGGGACAGGGAGGTATGAACACTGAAGCTTTCTTT.

The V gene is TRBV10-3, the J gene TRBJ2-7; D might be TRBD2 (6 bases). V gave up 6 bases and J gave up 7 bases, with 25 bases separating them. Per germline, CDR1 ENHRY and CDR2 SYGVKD. The CDR3 spans 16 residues. CDR3 sequence: CAIRVTEGLSSFEQYF. The CDR3 region has the DNA TGTGCCATCAGAGTTACCGAGGGACTTTCCTCTTTTGAGCAGTACTTC.

Regarding this clone: Sequence at one end of the junction differs from germline and may be a read error. V and J are TRBV6-5 and TRBJ2-1, with D maybe TRBD1 (6 bases). The CDR3 is made up of 14 amino acids. The germline V gene has CDR1 MNHEY and CDR2 SVGAGI. CDR3 amino acids: CASRTTGLYDEQFF. In DNA, the CDR3 is TGTGCCAGCAGGACTACAGGGCTCTACGATGAGCAGTTCTTC.

The chain couples TRBV6-5 to TRBJ1-4; no firm D call. The V end was cut by 6 bases, the J end by 1 base, with 9 bases between. The CDR3 runs to 14 residues. Germline V gene sequence: CDR1 MNHEY, CDR2 SVGAGI. CDR3 in amino acids: CASRRGKTNEKLFF. As DNA, the CDR3 is TGTGCCAGCAGACGAGGAAAAACTAATGAAAAACTGTTTTTT.

This clone was counted between two and nine times. The chain joins TRBV5-8 to TRBJ2-2; tentative D call: TRBD1 (5 bases). This CDR3 region has 16 residues. The V and J ends lost 4 bases and 3 bases respectively, with 16 bases between them. The germline V gene encodes CDR1 SGHTS and CDR2 YDEGEE. This chain's CDR3 is CASSPGHLWDTGELFF. Written as DNA, the CDR3 is TGTGCCAGCAGCCCCGGACACCTTTGGGACACCGGGGAGCTGTTTTTT.

J is TRBJ2-3 and V is TRBV9, with 7 bases identical to TRBD2. This CDR3 is built from 17 residues. The V and J ends lost 3 bases and 2 bases, in that order; junction bases with no gene match: 12. Germline V gene data show CDR1 as SGDLS and CDR2 as YYNGEE. CDR3 in DNA: TGTGCCAGCAGCGCCACAGCTGGACTAGGGGTCACAGATACGCAGTATTTT. This encodes CASSATAGLGVTDTQYF.

The chain employs TRBV30 and TRBJ1-2; 10 nucleotides align to TRBD1. This CDR3 region has 14 residues. J lost 7 bases, V lost 3 bases, and 8 bases had no gene match. Germline V gene lookup returns CDR1 GTSNPN and CDR2 SVGIG (reference sequence). The CDR3 sequence: CAWSRDRGSVGYTF. CDR3 DNA sequence: TGTGCCTGGAGCCGGGACAGGGGTTCGGTTGGCTACACCTTC.

The rearrangement joins TRBV19 to TRBJ2-4; 9 bases are a match to TRBD1. From germline, CDR1 is LNHDA and CDR2 SQIVND (reference sequence). V was pared by 6 bases and J by 2 bases, with 5 bases of the junction left unmatched. The CDR3 is made up of 15 amino acids. The CDR3 loop reads CASRSDRGTKNIQYF. The CDR3 nucleotides are TGTGCCAGTAGATCGGACAGGGGTACCAAAAACATTCAGTACTTC. Together with reference TRBV19 and TRBJ2-4, the CDR3 gives the full variable domain: DGGITQSPKYLFRKEGQNVTLSCEQNLNHDAMYWYRQDPGQGLRLIYYSQIVNDFQKGDIAEGYSVSREKKESFPLTVTSAQKNPTAFYLCASRSDRGTKNIQYFGAGTRLSVL.

This rearrangement joins TRBV7-8 to TRBJ2-3; the match to TRBD2 covers 7 bases. With V trimmed by 4 bases and J by 6 bases, 10 bases remained unmatched. CDR3 length: 15 amino acids. Germline assignment: CDR1 SGHVS and CDR2 FQNEAQ. CDR3 residues: CASSYGLGWSDTQYF. CDR3 bases: TGTGCCAGCAGCTATGGACTAGGATGGTCGGATACGCAGTATTTT.

The V and J genes are TRBV29-1 and TRBJ2-1; TRBD2 is a possible D gene (6 bases). Trimming left V 4 bases short and J 6 bases short, with 13 bases between. The length of the CDR3 is 13 residues. Germline CDR1 reads SQVTM; CDR2 reads ANQGSEA. The CDR3 spells CSVGGVALNEQFF. The CDR3, as DNA: TGCAGCGTTGGCGGGGTCGCCCTCAATGAGCAGTTCTTC.

Only a few counts were recorded for this clone. The gene calls are TRBV7-8 and TRBJ1-1; no clear D gene. The germline V and J ends were trimmed by 8 bases and 4 bases, with 11 bases remaining between them. CDR1 and CDR2 (germline): SGHVS, FQNEAQ. The CDR3 runs to 12 residues. This CDR3 reads CASYSIITEAFF. CDR3 sequence (DNA): TGTGCCAGCTACTCCATCATCACTGAAGCTTTCTTT.